The 28 T cell receptor beta chains reported below all come from one sample, sequenced in a study of blood T cells in healthy people across ages. The authors ran a second PCR of 7 to 11 cycles using a sample-barcoded 5' primer and a J-beta primer mix. Each CDR3 protein gets one entry after TCRdb re-called the 5' RACE reads with MiXCR. The data hold about 670,000 distinct CDR3 sequences, with around 38% observed a single time. The sample consisted of blood. The receptors shown here come from an elderly man in good health.

The chain uses TRBV15 and TRBJ1-2, with D maybe TRBD1 (6 bases). The CDR3 is 14 residues long. Per germline, CDR1 LNHNV and CDR2 YYDKDF (reference sequence). Trimming removed 1 base at V and 6 bases at J, with 12 bases between. The CDR3 is CATSRARGGNGYTF. The DNA of the CDR3 is TGTGCCACCAGCAGAGCAAGGGGGGGAAATGGCTACACCTTC.

The chain recombines TRBV6-5 with TRBJ1-6; no clear D gene. The CDR3 has 16 residues. The germline V gene has CDR1 MNHEY and CDR2 SVGAGI. Between the trimmed V and J ends, which lost 0 bases and 8 bases, there was a span of 14 bases. The CDR3 here is CASSYSSRVRDSPLHF. DNA for the CDR3: TGTGCCAGCAGTTACTCGTCGAGGGTTCGTGATTCACCCCTCCACTTT.

This clonotype was recorded many times. The J gene is TRBJ2-5, the V gene TRBV6-5, with 9 bases that match TRBD2. V lost 6 bases to trimming and J lost 5 bases; unmatched junction nucleotides: 4. Germline V lookup: CDR1 MNHEY, CDR2 SVGAGI. The CDR3 consists of 13 residues. Written as DNA, the CDR3 is TGTGCCAGCAGAGAGAGCGGGAGGGAGACCCAGTACTTC. Residues: CASRESGRETQYF.

V usage is TRBV20-1 and J usage is TRBJ2-7, with D unclear. Trimming took 1 base from V and 0 from J, leaving 13 bases between them. Germline V CDR1 and CDR2: DFQATT, SNEGSKA (reference sequence). This CDR3 has 15 residues. The CDR3 here is CSARVPASNSYEQYF. CDR3 in DNA: TGCAGTGCTAGAGTCCCGGCTTCCAACTCCTACGAGCAGTACTTC.

This chain joins TRBV29-1 and TRBJ2-1; D call uncertain. CDR1 is SQVTM, CDR2 ANQGSEA, per germline. Trimming removed 8 bases from V and 1 base from J, with 18 bases in between. This CDR3 comprises 15 residues. The CDR3 DNA is TGCAGCCCAGCACGCTACGGTGTTTCCTACAATGAGCAGTTCTTC. Amino acid sequence: CSPARYGVSYNEQFF.

In the case of this clonotype: Its ends do not fully match the called genes, so a read error is possible. CDR3 sequence (DNA): TGCAGTGCCATGACAGGGGGGACCGGGGAGCTGTTCTTC. It is translated as CSAMTGGTGELFF. V gene TRBV20-1 combines with J gene TRBJ2-1; 9 bases align to TRBD1. Germline V gene data show CDR1 as DFQATT and CDR2 as SNEGSKA (reference sequence). CDR3 length: 13 residues.

This clonotype was counted between two and nine times. The chain couples TRBV7-2 to TRBJ2-3, with D possibly matching TRBD2 (7 bases). Germline V gene lookup returns CDR1 SGHTA and CDR2 FQGNSA. V was pared by 2 bases and J by 2 bases, with 11 bases between. The CDR3 has 15 residues. The CDR3 DNA reads as TGTGCCAGCAGCTTATATGGGGGGGCCACAGATACGCAGTATTTT. Translating it yields CASSLYGGATDTQYF.

In its sample, this clonotype was seen a few times. The rearrangement joins TRBV7-9 to TRBJ2-1, with 10 bases matching TRBD1. V was pared by 1 base and J by 7 bases, with 4 bases of the junction left unmatched. Germline V gene sequence: CDR1 SEHNR, CDR2 FQNEAQ (reference sequence). There are 15 residues in the CDR3. CDR3 sequence (DNA): TGTGCCAGCAGCTTAGGGACAGGGGGAGGGAATGAGCAGTTCTTC. It specifies CASSLGTGGGNEQFF.

This rearrangement joins TRBV7-2 to TRBJ2-1; 8 bases are shared with TRBD2. The trim removed 3 bases at V and 8 bases at J, leaving 9 bases unmatched. The CDR3 length is 15 residues. Germline lookup yields CDR1 SGHTA and CDR2 FQGNSA. This chain's CDR3 is CASSLSSGPTDEQFF. CDR3 nucleotide sequence: TGTGCCAGCAGCTTGTCTAGCGGGCCCACGGATGAGCAGTTCTTC.

This clonotype was observed at least ten times. The V call is TRBV7-2, the J call TRBJ2-4; 7 positions agree with TRBD2. This CDR3 has 15 amino acids. J gave up 5 bases and V 7 bases, and 11 bases lay outside the gene matches. Germline CDR1 SGHTA, CDR2 FQGNSA. This CDR3 is CASTWGGSGENIQYF. CDR3 in DNA: TGTGCCAGCACCTGGGGGGGGAGCGGAGAAAACATTCAGTACTTC.

This clonotype was found once. V is TRBV29-1 and J is TRBJ1-5; TRBD1 agrees at 8 bases. Germline CDR1 SQVTM, CDR2 ANQGSEA. The CDR3 extends over 12 amino acids. The V segment lost 5 bases and the J segment 7 bases; nucleotides outside the gene matches: 4. The chain's CDR3 is CSVSGGGQPQHF. Here the CDR3 DNA reads TGCAGCGTTTCAGGGGGCGGGCAGCCCCAGCATTTT.

The chain links TRBV7-2 to TRBJ2-7; the D gene is possibly TRBD2 (6 bases). The CDR3 runs 18 residues. Between the trimmed V and J ends, which lost 3 bases and 2 bases, there was a span of 23 bases. The germline gives CDR1 SGHTA, CDR2 FQGNSA. CDR3 DNA: TGTGCCAGCAGCTTGGAGACAGCGCGGGGCTCCCTTCCCTACGAGCAGTACTTC. Its translation is CASSLETARGSLPYEQYF.

Concerning this clonotype itself: At one boundary the junction diverges from the germline segment, which might be a read error. The rearrangement links TRBV20-1 to TRBJ2-1; 16 bases map to TRBD2. This CDR3 contains 15 residues. Germline loops: CDR1 DFQATT, CDR2 SNEGSKA (reference sequence). The CDR3 coding sequence is TGCAATGCTAGCGGGACTAGCGGGAGGGCCTGGGAGCAGTTCTTC. Its translation: CNASGTSGRAWEQFF.

The V and J genes are TRBV29-1 and TRBJ1-4; D unclear. Germline-derived CDR1 and CDR2 are SQVTM and ANQGSEA. The CDR3 is 15 residues long. Trimming stripped 7 bases from V and 2 bases from J, with 17 bases between. The CDR3 here is CSAVLQLGTNEKLFF. The DNA for the CDR3 is TGCAGCGCCGTTCTCCAGTTGGGGACTAATGAAAAACTGTTTTTT.

The chain combines TRBV5-8 with TRBJ2-5, with D uncertain. The CDR3 loop spans 11 amino acids. Germline CDR1 is SGHTS and CDR2 is YDEGEE. V was trimmed by 3 bases and J by 5 bases, leaving 5 bases between them. The CDR3 sequence is CASSWIETQYF. The CDR3 coding sequence is TGTGCCAGCAGCTGGATCGAGACCCAGTACTTC.

The V and J genes are TRBV6-2 or TRBV6-3 and TRBJ1-5, with a weak D call TRBD1 (5 bases). The CDR3 is 17 amino acids. V was cut by 0 bases and J by 2 bases, with 14 bases left in between. In germline, CDR1 is MNHEY, CDR2 SVGEGT. The CDR3 spells CASSYSQGSVGNQPQHF. CDR3 DNA: TGTGCCAGCAGTTACTCTCAGGGTTCGGTAGGCAATCAGCCCCAGCATTTT.

The chain couples TRBV28 to TRBJ1-2; 8 nucleotides align to TRBD1. This CDR3 comprises 13 residues. With 5 bases clipped from V and 8 bases from J, the junction kept 7 bases outside the gene matches. CDR1 and CDR2 from the germline V gene are MDHEN and SYDVKM. CDR3 in amino acids: CASSADRVRGYTF. CDR3 bases: TGTGCCAGCAGTGCGGACAGGGTTAGGGGCTACACCTTC.

This clonotype has at least ten counts. This rearrangement joins TRBV20-1 to TRBJ2-5; possible D gene TRBD2, 7 bases. V lost 4 bases, J lost 12 bases, and 15 bases lay in between. Germline CDR1 reads DFQATT; CDR2 reads SNEGSKA (reference sequence). This CDR3 spans 11 amino acids. The CDR3 loop is CSAKGQGREYF. DNA of the CDR3: TGCAGTGCTAAGGGCCAGGGGAGGGAGTACTTC.

The V call is TRBV9, the J call TRBJ2-5; tentatively, D is TRBD1 (6 bases). The CDR3 is 16 amino acids. Germline-derived CDR1 and CDR2 are SGDLS and YYNGEE. The V end was cut by 4 bases, the J end by 1 base, with 17 bases between. CDR3: CASSKRRQAPQETQYF. The CDR3 bases are TGTGCCAGCAGCAAACGACGACAGGCTCCCCAAGAGACCCAGTACTTC.

The rearrangement uses TRBV20-1 and TRBJ2-1; D is unclear. Germline V gives CDR1 DFQATT, CDR2 SNEGSKA (reference sequence). The CDR3 is 14 residues long. The germline V and J ends were trimmed by 6 bases and 8 bases, with 20 bases remaining between them. The CDR3 is CSAPPREDRYEQFF. The CDR3 DNA reads as TGCAGTGCCCCCCCACGCGAGGATCGCTATGAGCAGTTCTTC.

The chain uses TRBV5-1 and TRBJ2-1; 12 bases map to TRBD2. V lost 1 base to trimming and J lost 6 bases; unmatched junction nucleotides: 8. In germline, CDR1 is SGHRS, CDR2 YFSETQ. The CDR3 covers 17 residues. The CDR3 loop is CASSLPQLAGGTNEQFF. The CDR3, as DNA: TGCGCCAGCAGCTTGCCCCAGCTAGCGGGAGGGACCAATGAGCAGTTCTTC.

As to this clonotype: A junction end diverges from the germline sequence, so it may reflect a read error. The chain recombines TRBV29-1 with TRBJ2-2; 7 bases match TRBD2. The germline gives CDR1 SQVTM, CDR2 ANQGSEA. The CDR3 totals 14 residues. CDR3 region: CSVDRAGKAGEPFF. CDR3 DNA: TGCAGCGTTGATCGAGCGGGAAAGGCCGGGGAGCCGTTTTTT.

This chain's CDR3 is CASSSRGQVVASLTQYF. CDR3 DNA sequence: TGTGCCAGCAGTTCGCGGGGACAGGTCGTCGCGTCTCTTACGCAGTATTTT. The chain uses TRBV27 and TRBJ2-3; 8 bases match TRBD1. The CDR3 has 17 residues. After removal of 4 bases from V and 8 bases from J, the junction contained 17 bases not matched to a gene. From germline, CDR1 is MNHEY and CDR2 SMNVEV (reference sequence).

Regarding this clonotype: Relative to the germline gene, one junction end is altered; a read error may explain this. V and J are TRBV7-6 and TRBJ2-1; D unresolved. CDR3 length: 13 residues. Germline CDR1 SGHVS, CDR2 FNYEAQ. CDR3 nucleotides: TGTGCCAGCAGCTTATACTCGGCGTTTGAGCGGTTCTTC. It specifies CASSLYSAFERFF.

This clonotype has more than one count but fewer than ten. The rearrangement uses TRBV7-2 and TRBJ2-1; 8 bases fit TRBD2. Germline loops: CDR1 SGHTA, CDR2 FQGNSA. The CDR3 contains 18 residues. J gave up 4 bases and V 2 bases, and 13 bases lay outside the gene matches. CDR3 protein: CASSLRGDWRGVYNEQFF. The CDR3 DNA reads as TGTGCCAGCAGCTTAAGGGGCGACTGGCGGGGGGTTTACAATGAGCAGTTCTTC.

V usage is TRBV7-9 and J usage is TRBJ2-7, with 7 bases matching TRBD2. V dropped 6 bases and J dropped 3; count of bases not matched to a gene: 8. Germline V CDR1 and CDR2: SEHNR, FQNEAQ (reference sequence). This CDR3 is built from 14 residues. Here the CDR3 DNA reads TGTGCCAGCAGAAAGGGACGGGGGGTCTACGAGCAGTACTTC. Its translation is CASRKGRGVYEQYF.

The chain couples TRBV29-1 to TRBJ2-4; possibly TRBD1 for D (7 bases). Germline V gene lookup returns CDR1 SQVTM and CDR2 ANQGSEA. V lost 6 bases, J lost 2 bases, and 14 bases lay in between. This CDR3 is built from 14 residues. CDR3: CSVEGAGPKNIQYF. CDR3 bases: TGCAGCGTGGAGGGGGCCGGGCCCAAAAACATTCAGTACTTC.

This chain connects TRBV20-1 to TRBJ2-7, with TRBD2 as a possible D gene (5 bases). The V gene lost 5 bases and the J gene lost 0 bases, with 14 bases spanning the gap. Germline CDR1 reads DFQATT; CDR2 reads SNEGSKA (reference sequence). This CDR3 is 14 amino acids long. The CDR3 DNA sequence: TGCAGTGCTTATCAAGGGCGGGCCTCCTACGAGCAGTACTTC. Translated, it gives CSAYQGRASYEQYF.